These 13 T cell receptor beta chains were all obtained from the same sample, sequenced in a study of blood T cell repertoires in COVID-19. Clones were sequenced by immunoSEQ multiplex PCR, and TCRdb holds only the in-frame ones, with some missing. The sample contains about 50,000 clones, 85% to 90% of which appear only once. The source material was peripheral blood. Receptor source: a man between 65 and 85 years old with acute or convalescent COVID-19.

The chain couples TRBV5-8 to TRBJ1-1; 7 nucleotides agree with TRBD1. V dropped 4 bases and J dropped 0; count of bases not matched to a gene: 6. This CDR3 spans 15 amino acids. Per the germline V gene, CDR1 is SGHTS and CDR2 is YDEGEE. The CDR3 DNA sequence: TGTGCCAGCAGCCGACAGGGAAGAGTGAACACTGAAGCTTTCTTT. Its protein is CASSRQGRVNTEAFF.

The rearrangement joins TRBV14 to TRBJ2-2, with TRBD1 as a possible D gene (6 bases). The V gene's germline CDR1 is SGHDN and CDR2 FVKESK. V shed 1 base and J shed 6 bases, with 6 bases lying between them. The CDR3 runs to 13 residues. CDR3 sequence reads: CASSQAGAGELFF. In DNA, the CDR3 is TGTGCCAGCAGCCAAGCAGGGGCCGGGGAGCTGTTTTTT.

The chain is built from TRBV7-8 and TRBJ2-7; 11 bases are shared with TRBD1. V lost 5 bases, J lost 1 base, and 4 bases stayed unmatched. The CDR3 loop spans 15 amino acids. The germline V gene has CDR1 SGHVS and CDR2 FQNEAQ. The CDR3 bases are TGTGCCAGCAGCGGAGGACAGGGGGCGTCCTACGAGCAGTACGTC. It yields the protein CASSGGQGASYEQYV.

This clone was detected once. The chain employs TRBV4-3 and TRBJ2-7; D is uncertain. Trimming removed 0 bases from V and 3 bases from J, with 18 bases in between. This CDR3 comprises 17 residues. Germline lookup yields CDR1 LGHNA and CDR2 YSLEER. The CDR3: CASSQDRRQATFYEQYF. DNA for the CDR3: TGCGCCAGCAGCCAAGATAGAAGGCAGGCGACCTTCTACGAGCAGTACTTC.

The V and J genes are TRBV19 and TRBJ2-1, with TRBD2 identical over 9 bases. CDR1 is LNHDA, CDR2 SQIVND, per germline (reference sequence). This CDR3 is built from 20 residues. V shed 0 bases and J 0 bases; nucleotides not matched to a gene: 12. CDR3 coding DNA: TGTGCCAGTAGTATAGATCCCCTTAGCGGGGGCCACAGCTCCTACAATGAGCAGTTCTTC. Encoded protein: CASSIDPLSGGHSSYNEQFF. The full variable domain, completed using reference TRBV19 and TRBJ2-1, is DGGITQSPKYLFRKEGQNVTLSCEQNLNHDAMYWYRQDPGQGLRLIYYSQIVNDFQKGDIAEGYSVSREKKESFPLTVTSAQKNPTAFYLCASSIDPLSGGHSSYNEQFFGPGTRLTVL.

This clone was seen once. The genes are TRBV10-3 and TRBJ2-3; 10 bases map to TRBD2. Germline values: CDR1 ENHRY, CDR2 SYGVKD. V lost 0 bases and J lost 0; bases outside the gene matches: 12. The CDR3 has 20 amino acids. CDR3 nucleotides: TGTGCCATCAGTGAGTCACTTCTAGCGGGAGCCTACCCTAGCACAGATACGCAGTATTTT. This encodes CAISESLLAGAYPSTDTQYF.

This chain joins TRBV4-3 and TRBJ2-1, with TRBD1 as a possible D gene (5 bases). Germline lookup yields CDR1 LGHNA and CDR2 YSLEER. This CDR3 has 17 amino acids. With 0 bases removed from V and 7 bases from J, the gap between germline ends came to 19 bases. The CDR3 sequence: CASSQEMKNTGWNEQFF. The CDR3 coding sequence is TGCGCCAGCAGCCAAGAGATGAAGAATACAGGTTGGAATGAGCAGTTCTTC.

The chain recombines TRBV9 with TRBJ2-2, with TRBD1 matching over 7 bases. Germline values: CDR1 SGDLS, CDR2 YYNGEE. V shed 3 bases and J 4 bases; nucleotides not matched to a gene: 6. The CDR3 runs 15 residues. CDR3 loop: CASSAMGQSTGELFF. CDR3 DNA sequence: TGTGCCAGCAGCGCGATGGGACAGTCCACCGGGGAGCTGTTTTTT.

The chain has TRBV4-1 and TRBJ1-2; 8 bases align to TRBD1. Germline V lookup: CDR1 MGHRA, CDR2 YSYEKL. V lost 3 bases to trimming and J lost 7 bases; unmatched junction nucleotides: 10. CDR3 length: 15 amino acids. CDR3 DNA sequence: TGCGCCAGCAGCCAGACGGACAGGGAAGTTGGTGGCTACACCTTC. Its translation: CASSQTDREVGGYTF.

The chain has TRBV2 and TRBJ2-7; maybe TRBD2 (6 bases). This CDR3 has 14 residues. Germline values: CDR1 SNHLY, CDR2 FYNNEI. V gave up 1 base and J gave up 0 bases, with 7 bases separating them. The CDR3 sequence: CASSEVRGSYEQYV. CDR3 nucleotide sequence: TGTGCCAGCAGTGAAGTGCGGGGCTCCTACGAGCAGTACGTC.

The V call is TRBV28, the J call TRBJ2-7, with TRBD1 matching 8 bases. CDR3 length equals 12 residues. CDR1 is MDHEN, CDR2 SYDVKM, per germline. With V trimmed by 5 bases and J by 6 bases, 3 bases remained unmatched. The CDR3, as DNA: TGTGCCAGCAGTGCGACAGGGGTCGAGCAGTACGTC. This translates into CASSATGVEQYV.

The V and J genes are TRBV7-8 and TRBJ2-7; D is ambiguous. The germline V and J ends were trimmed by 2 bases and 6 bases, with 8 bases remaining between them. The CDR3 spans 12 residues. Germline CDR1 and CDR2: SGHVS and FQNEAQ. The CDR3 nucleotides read TGTGCCAGCAGCTTATCGACTTCCGAGCAGTACTTC. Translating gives CASSLSTSEQYF.

The DNA for the CDR3 is TGTGCCAGCAGAAAGGGACTAGCGGGGGGCTTAGCCAAAAACATTCAGTACTTC. Protein product: CASRKGLAGGLAKNIQYF. The chain has TRBV6-4 and TRBJ2-4, with 15 bases that match TRBD2. CDR3 length: 18 residues. From germline, CDR1 is MRHNA and CDR2 SNTAGT. The junction had 6 bases not matched to a gene; V was cut back by 6 bases and J by 0 bases.